This record concerns one T cell receptor beta chain sequence. The data were obtained in a study of cytomegalovirus exposure and HLA in healthy donors. V lost 1 base and J lost 0, with 7 bases in between. Germline V gene data show CDR1 as MNHEY and CDR2 as SMNVEV (reference sequence). The CDR3 is 14 residues long. The primer mix had 60 Vbeta and 13 Jbeta primers. Sequenced by immunoSEQ multiplex PCR; TCRdb stores in-frame clones only, minus some. The sample records some 120,000 clones, about 79% being singletons. The sequence derives from a woman in her late teens or twenties in good health and CMV-seropositive. Input material: PBMCs. This rearrangement joins TRBV27 to TRBJ2-7; D perhaps matches TRBD2 (6 bases). DNA of the CDR3: TGTGCCAGCAGTTTATTCGGGGGCTCCTACGAGCAGTACTTC. Translated, it gives CASSLFGGSYEQYF.